Sequencing of this TCR beta chain was carried out in a study of cytomegalovirus exposure and HLA in healthy donors. Overall study results and limits: There were some public TCRs occurring in many donors, but most TCR sequences were rare. Relative to the approximately 670-donor mean, N-insertions were reportedly fewer in an Asian-associated ancestry cluster in a later analysis. Relative to equally common others, HLA-associated TCR beta chains showed greater clonal expansion in a later analysis.

Germline CDR1 reads MNHNS; CDR2 reads SASEGT. The CDR3 length is 11 residues. Between the trimmed V and J ends, which lost 6 bases and 7 bases, there was a span of 7 bases. Despite likely unrecorded immune exposures, the donors were nominally healthy at the time of sampling. Primers: 60 Vbeta forward and 13 Jbeta reverse. Clones were sequenced by immunoSEQ multiplex PCR, and TCRdb holds only the in-frame ones, with some missing. The data contain about 160,000 clones, around 72% of them singletons. A note on this clone: Antigen unknown.

Sequencing was done on a sample of PBMCs. The sequence came from a woman between 35 and 50 years old in good health and CMV-seropositive. This rearrangement joins TRBV6-1 to TRBJ2-1; possible D gene TRBD1, 6 bases. The CDR3 protein is CASRGGNEQFF. The CDR3 DNA reads as TGTGCCAGCAGAGGGGGAAATGAGCAGTTCTTC.